This T cell receptor (beta chain) was recorded in a study of siplizumab effects on memory and regulatory T cells. Study-level findings and limits: Naive T cells were seemingly more diverse than memory cells, and major contributions to the alloresponse seemed to be made by them. With siplizumab, mappable alloreactive CD4+ clones averaged approximately 69% Treg-derived, versus 25% to 30% in controls.

Only in-frame clones appear in the TCRdb table, and some are missing; sequencing was by immunoSEQ multiplex PCR. The data contain fewer than 130,000 clones, just under 95% of them singletons. The CDR3 runs 16 residues. Per the germline V gene, CDR1 is LNHDA and CDR2 is SQIVND (reference sequence). V shed 5 bases and J 4 bases; nucleotides not matched to a gene: 6. About this clone itself: As yet, its antigen is unknown.

This chain uses TRBV19 with TRBJ2-7; 15 bases align to TRBD2. This TCR was sampled from a human donor in good health. Source material: CD4+ T cells sorted from blood. CDR3 in amino acids: CASSHGGTSGRYEQYF. The DNA of the CDR3 is TGTGCCAGTAGTCACGGGGGGACTAGCGGGAGGTACGAGCAGTACTTC.